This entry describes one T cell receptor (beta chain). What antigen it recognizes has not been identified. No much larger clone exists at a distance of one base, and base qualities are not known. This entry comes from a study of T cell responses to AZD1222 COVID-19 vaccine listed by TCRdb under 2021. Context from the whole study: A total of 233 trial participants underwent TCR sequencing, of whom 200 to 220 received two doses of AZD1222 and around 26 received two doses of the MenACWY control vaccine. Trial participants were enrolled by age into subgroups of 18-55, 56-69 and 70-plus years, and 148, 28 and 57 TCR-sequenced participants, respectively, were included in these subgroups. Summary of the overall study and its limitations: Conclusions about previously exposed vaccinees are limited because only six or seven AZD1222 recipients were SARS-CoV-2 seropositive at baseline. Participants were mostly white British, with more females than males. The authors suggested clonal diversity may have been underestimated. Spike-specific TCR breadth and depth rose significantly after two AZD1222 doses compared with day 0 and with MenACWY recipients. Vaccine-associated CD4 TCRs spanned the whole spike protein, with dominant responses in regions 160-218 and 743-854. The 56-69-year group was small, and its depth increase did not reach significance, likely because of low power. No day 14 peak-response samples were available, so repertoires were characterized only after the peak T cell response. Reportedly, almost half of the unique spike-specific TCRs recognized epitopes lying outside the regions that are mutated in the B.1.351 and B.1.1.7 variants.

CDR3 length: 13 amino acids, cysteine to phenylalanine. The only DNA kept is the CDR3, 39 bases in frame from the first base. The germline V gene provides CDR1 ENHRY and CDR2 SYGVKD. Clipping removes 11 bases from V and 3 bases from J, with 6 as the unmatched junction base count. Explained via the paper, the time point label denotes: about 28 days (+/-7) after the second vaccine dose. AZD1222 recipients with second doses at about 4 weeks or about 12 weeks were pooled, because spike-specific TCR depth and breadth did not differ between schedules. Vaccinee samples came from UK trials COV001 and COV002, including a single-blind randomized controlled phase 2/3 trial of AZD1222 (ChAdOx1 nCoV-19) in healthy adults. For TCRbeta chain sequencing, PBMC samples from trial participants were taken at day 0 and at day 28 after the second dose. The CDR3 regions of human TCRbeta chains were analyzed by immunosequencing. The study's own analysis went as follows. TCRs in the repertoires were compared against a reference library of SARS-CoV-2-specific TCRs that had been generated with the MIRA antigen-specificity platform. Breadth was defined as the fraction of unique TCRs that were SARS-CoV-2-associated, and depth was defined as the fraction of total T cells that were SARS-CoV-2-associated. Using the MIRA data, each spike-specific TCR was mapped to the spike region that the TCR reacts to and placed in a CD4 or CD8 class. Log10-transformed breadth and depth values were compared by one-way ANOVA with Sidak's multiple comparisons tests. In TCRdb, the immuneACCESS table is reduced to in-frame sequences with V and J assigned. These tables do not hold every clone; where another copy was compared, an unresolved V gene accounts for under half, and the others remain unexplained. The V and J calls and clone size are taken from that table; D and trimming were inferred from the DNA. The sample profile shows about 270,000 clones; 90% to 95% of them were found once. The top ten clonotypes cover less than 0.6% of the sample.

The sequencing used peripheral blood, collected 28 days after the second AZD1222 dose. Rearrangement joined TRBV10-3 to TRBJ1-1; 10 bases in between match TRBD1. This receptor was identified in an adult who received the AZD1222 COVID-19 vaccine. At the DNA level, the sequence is TGTGCCCTCCGCGGGACAGGGGACACTGAAGCTTTCTTT. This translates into CALRGTGDTEAFF.